This T cell receptor (beta chain) was recorded in a study of blood T cell repertoires in COVID-19. Study-level information: The samples span acute and convalescent COVID-19 from the United States, Italy and Spain. T cells, B-cell-depleted T cells, or PBMCs provided the cDNA or gDNA that served as material.

Trimming left V 2 bases short and J 7 bases short, with 6 bases between. The CDR3 extends over 12 amino acids. Germline values: CDR1 MDHEN, CDR2 SYDVKM. Sequencing was performed with immunoSEQ multiplex PCR; in TCRdb, only in-frame clones are kept and a portion is missing. The table records 310,000 or so clones, roughly 87% of them present only once. This sequence was found in a man aged 25-45 years with COVID-19, enrolled during active disease. Specimen: peripheral blood. The gene calls are TRBV28 and TRBJ2-1; weak D call: TRBD2 (5 bases). This chain's CDR3 is CASSLPGNEQFF. The CDR3 region has the DNA TGTGCCAGCAGTTTACCGGGGAATGAGCAGTTCTTC.